A selection of T cell receptor beta chains follows, all from one sample in a study of blood T cell repertoires in COVID-19. Here immunoSEQ multiplex PCR was the method, and the copy in TCRdb shows in-frame clones only, minus some. The sample lists 80,000 to 100,000 clones, 75% to 85% occurring once. Sequencing was performed on peripheral blood. These receptors were taken from a man aged 65 to 85 with acute or convalescent COVID-19. The CDR3 runs from the conserved cysteine through the conserved F or W. D genes are given only for firm matches. Size is stated for part of the rows, as once, few or many counts, or as a class when the clone is expanded.

size	D	V	J	CDR3	DNA
.	.	TRBV2	TRBJ2-1	CASSDRNEQFF	TGTGCCAGCAGTGACAGGAATGAGCAGTTCTTC
.	.	TRBV18	TRBJ1-4	CASSPYREFEKLFF	TGTGCCAGCTCACCATACAGGGAGTTTGAAAAACTGTTTTTT
.	TRBD1	TRBV5-1	TRBJ2-7	CASSPRDRETYEQYF	TGCGCCAGCAGCCCCAGGGACAGGGAGACGTACGAGCAGTACTTC
.	.	TRBV28	TRBJ1-2	CASSAPPGILYGYTF	TGTGCCAGCAGTGCCCCTCCAGGGATCCTCTATGGCTACACCTTC
.	.	TRBV28	TRBJ1-5	CASSFRLRPQHF	TGTGCCAGCAGTTTTCGACTGAGGCCCCAGCATTTT
.	TRBD1	TRBV2	TRBJ1-5	CASSGTGEHQPQHF	TGTGCCAGCAGTGGGACAGGGGAACATCAGCCCCAGCATTTT
.	.	TRBV5-1	TRBJ2-5	CASSVRTTQETQYF	TGCGCCAGCAGCGTCCGGACAACCCAAGAGACCCAGTACTTC
.	.	TRBV7-2	TRBJ2-6	CASSLGTPGFRILTF	TGTGCCAGCAGCTTAGGGACCCCAGGGTTTCGGATCCTGACTTTC
.	.	TRBV12-2	TRBJ2-7	CASRLARNEQYF	TGTGCAAGTCGCTTAGCGCGAAACGAGCAGTACTTC
.	.	TRBV9	TRBJ2-7	CASSSRKRLVYEQYF	TGTGCCAGCAGCTCCCGAAAGCGGCTGGTCTACGAGCAGTACTTC
.	TRBD1	TRBV2	TRBJ2-7	CASIQDRGLEQYF	TGTGCCAGCATTCAGGACAGGGGGCTCGAGCAGTACTTC
.	TRBD2	TRBV14	TRBJ2-1	CASSQALAGAYNEQFF	TGTGCCAGCAGCCAAGCGTTAGCGGGGGCCTACAATGAGCAGTTCTTC
.	.	TRBV6-2/TRBV6-3	TRBJ2-7	CASSPNSEQYF	TGTGCCAGCAGCCCTAACAGCGAGCAGTACTTC
few	.	TRBV18	TRBJ1-2	CASSRRLGEANYGYTF	TGTGCCAGCTCACGGAGATTAGGGGAAGCTAACTATGGCTACACCTTC
.	TRBD1	TRBV30	TRBJ1-4	CAWSTGTVSEKLFF	TGTGCCTGGAGTACGGGGACAGTAAGCGAAAAACTGTTTTTT
.	TRBD2	TRBV11-3	TRBJ2-5	CASSLGKTSDPGETQYF	TGTGCCAGCAGCTTAGGGAAGACTAGCGACCCCGGGGAGACCCAGTACTTC
.	TRBD1	TRBV10-3	TRBJ2-7	CAISRQGGAYEQYF	TGTGCCATCAGCCGACAGGGGGGGGCCTACGAGCAGTACTTC
once	.	TRBV28	TRBJ2-1	CASRGTGSLREQFF	TGTGCCAGCAGGGGAACCGGGAGTCTCCGTGAGCAGTTCTTC
.	.	TRBV5-1	TRBJ2-1	CASSLAETEQFF	TGCGCCAGCAGCTTGGCGGAGACTGAGCAGTTCTTC
.	TRBD1	TRBV5-6	TRBJ2-5	CASSPSPQGAVETQYF	TGTGCCAGCAGCCCATCCCCACAGGGGGCGGTAGAGACCCAGTACTTC
.	.	TRBV28	TRBJ2-3	CASSLSGTDTQYF	TGTGCCAGCAGTCTATCAGGGACAGATACGCAGTATTTT
.	TRBD1	TRBV4-1	TRBJ2-7	CASSQRTGAAYEQYF	TGCGCCAGCAGCCAACGAACAGGGGCCGCCTACGAGCAGTACTTC
.	TRBD2	TRBV4-2	TRBJ2-5	CASSEGSRLAETQYF	TGTGCCAGCAGCGAGGGGAGTCGACTAGCTGAGACCCAGTACTTC
.	TRBD1	TRBV6-5	TRBJ1-4	CASSRQGIGEKLFF	TGTGCCAGCAGTAGACAGGGGATAGGGGAAAAACTGTTTTTT
.	TRBD1	TRBV9	TRBJ2-6	CASSSAGTGYVLTF	TGTGCCAGCAGCTCTGCCGGGACAGGGTACGTCCTGACTTTC
few	.	TRBV2	TRBJ2-1	CASSVGQAYEQFF	TGTGCCAGCAGTGTGGGTCAGGCCTATGAGCAGTTCTTC
.	.	TRBV6-5	TRBJ1-1	CASSYGASPEAFF	TGTGCCAGCAGTTACGGTGCGTCCCCTGAAGCTTTCTTT
.	TRBD1	TRBV23-1	TRBJ2-7	CASSPRRLRGLYEQYF	TGCGCCAGCAGTCCCCGGAGGCTCAGGGGGCTCTACGAGCAGTACTTC
many	.	TRBV27	TRBJ2-7	CASSLRRAPYYEQYF	TGTGCCAGCAGTTTACGGCGGGCTCCATACTACGAGCAGTACTTC